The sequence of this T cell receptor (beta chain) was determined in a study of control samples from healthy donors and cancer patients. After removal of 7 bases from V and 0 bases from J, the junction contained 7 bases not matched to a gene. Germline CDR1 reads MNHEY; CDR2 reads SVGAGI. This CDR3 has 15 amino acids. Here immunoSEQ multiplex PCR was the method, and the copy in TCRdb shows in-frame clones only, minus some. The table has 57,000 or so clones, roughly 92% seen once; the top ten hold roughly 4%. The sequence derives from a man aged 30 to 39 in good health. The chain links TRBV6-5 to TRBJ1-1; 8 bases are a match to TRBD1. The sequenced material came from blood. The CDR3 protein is CASTPQGGLNTEAFF. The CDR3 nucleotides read TGTGCCAGCACCCCACAGGGGGGCTTGAACACTGAAGCTTTCTTT.